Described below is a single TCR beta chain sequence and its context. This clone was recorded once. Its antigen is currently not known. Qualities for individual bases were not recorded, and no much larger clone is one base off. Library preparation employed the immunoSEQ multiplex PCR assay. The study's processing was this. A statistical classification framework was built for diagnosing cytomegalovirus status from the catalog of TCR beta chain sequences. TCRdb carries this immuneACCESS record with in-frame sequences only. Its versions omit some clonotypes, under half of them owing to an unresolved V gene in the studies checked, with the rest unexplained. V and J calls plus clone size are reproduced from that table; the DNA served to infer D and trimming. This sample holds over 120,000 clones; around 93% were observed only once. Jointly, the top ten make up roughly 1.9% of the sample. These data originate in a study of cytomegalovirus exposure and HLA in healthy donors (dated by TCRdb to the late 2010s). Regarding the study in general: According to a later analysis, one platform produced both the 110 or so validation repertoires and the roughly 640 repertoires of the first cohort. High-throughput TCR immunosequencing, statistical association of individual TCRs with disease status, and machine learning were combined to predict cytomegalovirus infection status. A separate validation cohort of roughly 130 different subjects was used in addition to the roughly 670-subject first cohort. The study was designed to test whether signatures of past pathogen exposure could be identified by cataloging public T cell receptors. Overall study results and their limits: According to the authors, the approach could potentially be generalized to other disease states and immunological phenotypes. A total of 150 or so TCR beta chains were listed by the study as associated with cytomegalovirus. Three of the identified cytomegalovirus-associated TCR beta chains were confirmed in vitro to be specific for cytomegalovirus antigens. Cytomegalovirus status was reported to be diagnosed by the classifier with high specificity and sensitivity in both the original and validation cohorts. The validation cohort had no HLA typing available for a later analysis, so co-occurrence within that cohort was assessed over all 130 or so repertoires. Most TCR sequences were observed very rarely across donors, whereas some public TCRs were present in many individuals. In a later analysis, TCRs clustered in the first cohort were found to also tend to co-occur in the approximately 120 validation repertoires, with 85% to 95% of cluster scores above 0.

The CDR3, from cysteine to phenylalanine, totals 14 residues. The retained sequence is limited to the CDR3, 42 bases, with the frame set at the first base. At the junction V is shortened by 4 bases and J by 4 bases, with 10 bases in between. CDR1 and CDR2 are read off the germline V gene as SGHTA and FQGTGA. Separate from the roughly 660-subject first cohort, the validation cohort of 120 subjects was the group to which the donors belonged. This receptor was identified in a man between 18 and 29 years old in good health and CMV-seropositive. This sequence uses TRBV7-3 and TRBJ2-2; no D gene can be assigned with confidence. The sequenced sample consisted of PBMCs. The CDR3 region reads CASSSSGPTGELFF. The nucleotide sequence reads TGTGCCAGCAGCTCCTCGGGTCCCACCGGGGAGCTGTTTTTT. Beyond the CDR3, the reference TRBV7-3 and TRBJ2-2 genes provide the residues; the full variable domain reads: GAGVSQTPSNKVTEKGKYVELRCDPISGHTALYWYRQSLGQGPEFLIYFQGTGAADDSGLPNDRFFAVRPEGSVSTLKIQRTERGDSAVYLCASSSSGPTGELFFGEGSRLTVL.